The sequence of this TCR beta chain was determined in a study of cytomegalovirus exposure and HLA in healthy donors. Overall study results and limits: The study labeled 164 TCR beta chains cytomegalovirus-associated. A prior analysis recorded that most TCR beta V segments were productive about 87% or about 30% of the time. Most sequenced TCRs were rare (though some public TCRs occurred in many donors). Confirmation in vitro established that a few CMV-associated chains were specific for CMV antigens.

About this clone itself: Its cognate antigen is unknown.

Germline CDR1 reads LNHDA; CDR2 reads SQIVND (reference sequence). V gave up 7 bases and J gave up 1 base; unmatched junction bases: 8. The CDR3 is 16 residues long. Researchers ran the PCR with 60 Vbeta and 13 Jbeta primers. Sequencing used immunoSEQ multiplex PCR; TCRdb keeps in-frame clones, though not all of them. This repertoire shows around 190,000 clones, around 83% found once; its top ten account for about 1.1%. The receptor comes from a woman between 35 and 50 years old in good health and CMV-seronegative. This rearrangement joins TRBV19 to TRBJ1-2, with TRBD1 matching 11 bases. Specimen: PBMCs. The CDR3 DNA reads TGTGCCAGTACCACGGACAGGGGGCAGCATAACTATGGCTACACCTTC. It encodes CASTTDRGQHNYGYTF.